Listed here are 23 T cell receptor beta chains from one sample, sequenced in a study of T cells in Graves' hyperthyroidism and ophthalmopathy. Researchers amplified the TCR beta CDR3 regions from RNA transcripts. Primed by the HTBI set, a first-round RT-PCR was run on the TCR CDR3. MiXCR, applied by TCRdb to the multiplex PCR reads, yields one record per CDR3 protein. The table records hundreds of thousands of distinct CDR3 sequences, around 22% of them present only once. The sequencing sample was made of blood. These receptor sequences come from a woman aged 25 to 39 with Graves' ophthalmopathy.

The rearrangement uses TRBV6-4 and TRBJ2-2; no firm D call. The ends were cut back, 7 bases at V and 0 bases at J, with 9 bases in the middle. Germline-derived CDR1 and CDR2 are MRHNA and SNTAGT. The CDR3 runs to 14 residues. The chain's CDR3 is CASTRYANTGELFF. The CDR3 nucleotides read TGTGCCAGCACCAGATATGCGAACACCGGGGAGCTGTTTTTT.

This clonotype was detected many times. The chain links TRBV10-3 to TRBJ2-2; the D is unclear. Germline assignment: CDR1 ENHRY and CDR2 SYGVKD. Deletions cut 0 bases from V and 1 base from J, with 3 bases between. This CDR3 spans 14 amino acids. The CDR3 is CAISESWNTGELFF. The CDR3 DNA reads TGTGCCATCAGTGAGTCTTGGAACACCGGGGAGCTGTTTTTT.

At least ten counts were recorded for this clonotype. The genes are TRBV5-6 and TRBJ1-2; 10 bases are a match to TRBD1. Looked up from germline, CDR1 is SGHDT and CDR2 is YYEEEE. Trimming removed 0 bases from V and 7 bases from J; junction bases left unmatched: 12. The CDR3 consists of 17 residues. The CDR3 spells CASSLVLTGGRSFGYTF. The CDR3 nucleotides read TGTGCCAGCAGCTTGGTATTGACAGGGGGCAGGTCCTTTGGCTACACCTTC.

Ten or more counts support this clonotype. The chain is built from TRBV28 and TRBJ1-2, with TRBD1 matching 7 bases. The ends lost 1 base at V and 8 bases at J; junction bases unmatched: 7. This CDR3 spans 14 amino acids. CDR1 and CDR2 from the germline V gene are MDHEN and SYDVKM. CDR3 sequence (DNA): TGTGCCAGCAGTTTATTGGACAGGACCGGGGGCTACACCTTC. It is translated as CASSLLDRTGGYTF.

This chain connects TRBV6-5 to TRBJ2-6; 7 bases fit TRBD1. V was clipped by 4 bases and J by 2 bases; unmatched bases: 5. Germline values: CDR1 MNHEY, CDR2 SVGAGI. The CDR3 runs to 16 residues. CDR3 nucleotides: TGTGCCAGCAGTTTAAACAGGGGAGCTGGGGCCAACGTCCTGACTTTC. It encodes CASSLNRGAGANVLTF.

The chain joins TRBV6-5 to TRBJ2-7; D not certain. V dropped 6 bases and J dropped 5 bases, with 14 bases sitting between them. CDR3 length equals 13 residues. In germline, CDR1 is MNHEY, CDR2 SVGAGI. CDR3 sequence reads: CASSYLLLDEQYF. CDR3 bases: TGTGCCAGCAGCTATCTCCTCCTCGACGAGCAGTACTTC.

This clonotype was seen only a few times. This chain connects TRBV3-1 to TRBJ1-1; D not resolved. V lost 2 bases and J 2 bases, leaving 6 bases between the germline ends. The germline gives CDR1 LGHDT, CDR2 YNNKEL (reference sequence). The CDR3 totals 13 residues. DNA for the CDR3: TGTGCCAGCAGCCAAAAGATAAACACTGAAGCTTTCTTT. It specifies CASSQKINTEAFF. The full variable domain, its missing parts supplied by reference TRBV3-1 and TRBJ1-1, is DTAVSQTPKYLVTQMGNDKSIKCEQNLGHDTMYWYKQDSKKFLKIMFSYNNKELIINETVPNRFSPKSPDKAHLNLHINSLELGDSAVYFCASSQKINTEAFFGQGTRLTVV.

In the case of this clonotype: The junction departs from the called germline gene at one end, perhaps through a read error. For the CDR3, the DNA is TGTGCCAGCTCACCTTTTGAGGCTAGCGGGGCGAACATCGGGGAGCTGTTTTTT. This gives the protein CASSPFEASGANIGELFF. The genes are TRBV18 and TRBJ2-2, with 9 positions matching TRBD2. The CDR3 consists of 18 residues. From germline, CDR1 is KGHSH and CDR2 LQKENI.

In this sample, this clonotype turned up many times. The rearrangement uses TRBV20-1 and TRBJ2-5, with 9 nucleotides matching TRBD2. J was trimmed by 5 bases and V by 5 bases; bases with no gene match: 6. Germline-derived CDR1 and CDR2 are DFQATT and SNEGSKA (reference sequence). The CDR3 is 13 amino acids. The CDR3 DNA reads TGCAGTGCTCCGCGGGGGGGCTGGGAGACCCAGTACTTC. Protein sequence: CSAPRGGWETQYF.

This clonotype was seen a few times. DNA for the CDR3: TGTGCCACCAGTGATAACGGGGCGGGCTATGGCTACACCTTC. Translation: CATSDNGAGYGYTF. The chain joins TRBV24-1 to TRBJ1-2; the D gene is possibly TRBD1 (5 bases). Germline V CDR1 and CDR2: KGHDR, SFDVKD. The CDR3 extends over 14 amino acids. With 3 bases removed from V and 4 bases from J, the gap between germline ends came to 11 bases.

This chain links TRBV6-1 with TRBJ1-1; TRBD1 is a possible D gene (5 bases). Germline lookup yields CDR1 MNHNS and CDR2 SASEGT. Between the trimmed V and J ends, which lost 6 bases and 4 bases, there was a span of 18 bases. The CDR3 has 15 residues. The CDR3 spells CASSGLQGLPTEAFF. In DNA, the CDR3 is TGTGCCAGCAGCGGACTCCAGGGTTTACCCACTGAAGCTTTCTTT.

The chain carries TRBV15 and TRBJ2-7, with D possibly being TRBD1 or TRBD2 (5 bases each). Germline V gene lookup returns CDR1 LNHNV and CDR2 YYDKDF (reference sequence). V was cut by 4 bases and J by 7 bases, with 17 bases left in between. The CDR3 totals 14 residues. The CDR3 here is CATSKSGTTREQYF. The CDR3 coding sequence is TGTGCCACCAGCAAATCCGGGACGACGAGGGAGCAGTACTTC.

This clonotype was detected ten times or more. This chain links TRBV20-1 with TRBJ2-2, with a tentative D call TRBD2 (5 bases). This CDR3 has 12 residues. CDR1 and CDR2 (germline): DFQATT, SNEGSKA (reference sequence). The V gene lost 6 bases and the J gene lost 3 bases, with 8 bases spanning the gap. CDR3 in DNA: TGCAGTGCGAGGACTTACACCGGGGAGCTGTTTTTT. Translation gives CSARTYTGELFF.

Ten or more counts support this clonotype. V usage is TRBV19 and J usage is TRBJ1-5; D is possibly TRBD1 (5 bases). Germline CDR1 is LNHDA and CDR2 is SQIVND (reference sequence). This CDR3 spans 14 amino acids. Trimming stripped 6 bases from V and 4 bases from J, with 13 bases between. The CDR3 reads CASRSGQTNQPQHF. The DNA for the CDR3 is TGTGCCAGTAGGTCGGGGCAGACTAATCAGCCCCAGCATTTT.

This clonotype showed up many times. This chain joins TRBV6-1 and TRBJ1-5; D gene uncertain. This CDR3 comprises 18 residues. Deletions cut 0 bases from V and 0 bases from J, with 15 bases between. The V gene's germline CDR1 is MNHNS and CDR2 SASEGT. The CDR3 DNA reads TGTGCCAGCAGTGAAGCGCTTCTTAAGGAGCGTAGCAATCAGCCCCAGCATTTT. Residues: CASSEALLKERSNQPQHF.

This clonotype has more than one count but fewer than ten. The J gene is TRBJ2-2, the V gene TRBV27; 9 bases line up with TRBD1. The V segment lost 6 bases and the J segment 6 bases; nucleotides outside the gene matches: 5. Per germline, CDR1 MNHEY and CDR2 SMNVEV (reference sequence). The CDR3 spans 14 residues. The CDR3 region is CASSDRQGAGELFF. The CDR3 bases are TGTGCCAGCAGCGACCGACAGGGGGCCGGGGAGCTGTTTTTT.

This clonotype was detected many times. The chain recombines TRBV6-1 with TRBJ2-7; D uncertain. Trimming took off 6 bases at V and 2 bases at J, with 17 bases between the two ends. Per the germline V gene, CDR1 is MNHNS and CDR2 is SASEGT. The CDR3 loop spans 15 amino acids. The CDR3 is CASRPSYSVTYEQYF. The CDR3 DNA is TGTGCCAGCAGACCTTCTTACAGCGTAACCTACGAGCAGTACTTC.

This clonotype was detected ten times or more. This chain connects TRBV6-5 to TRBJ2-7; 8 bases map to TRBD1. Looked up from germline, CDR1 is MNHEY and CDR2 is SVGAGI. J gave up 3 bases and V 0 bases, and 7 bases lay outside the gene matches. The CDR3 consists of 16 residues. The CDR3 DNA reads as TGTGCCAGCAGTTACTCAGGACGGGACAGGTACTACGAGCAGTACTTC. As protein: CASSYSGRDRYYEQYF.

This clonotype was observed a few times. The chain couples TRBV27 to TRBJ2-7; no reliable D call. Trimming left V 2 bases short and J 5 bases short, with 7 bases between. This CDR3 is 12 amino acids long. Germline V gene data show CDR1 as MNHEY and CDR2 as SMNVEV (reference sequence). The CDR3 region has the DNA TGTGCCAGCAGTTTAATTGGCCACGAGCAGTACTTC. This translates into CASSLIGHEQYF.

This clonotype was found many times. The genes are TRBV27 and TRBJ2-7; D ambiguous. With 8 bases removed from V and 2 bases from J, the gap between germline ends came to 13 bases. Germline V gene sequence: CDR1 MNHEY, CDR2 SMNVEV (reference sequence). The CDR3 contains 13 residues. In DNA form, the CDR3 reads TGTGCCAGCCTAAGGTTTGGGCCCTACGAGCAGTACTTC. This sequence encodes CASLRFGPYEQYF.

The chain joins TRBV6-1 to TRBJ2-4; either TRBD1 or TRBD2 may supply D (6 bases each). V dropped 7 bases and J dropped 2 bases, with 18 bases sitting between them. Per germline, CDR1 MNHNS and CDR2 SASEGT. CDR3 length: 16 amino acids. In DNA, the CDR3 is TGTGCCAGCATGTCGGCTCGGGGGCGAACCAAAAACATTCAGTACTTC. It codes for CASMSARGRTKNIQYF.

This clonotype was seen many times. This rearrangement joins TRBV27 to TRBJ2-2; D may be TRBD1 (5 bases). Germline loops: CDR1 MNHEY, CDR2 SMNVEV (reference sequence). The germline V and J ends were trimmed by 7 bases and 3 bases, with 15 bases remaining between them. The CDR3 runs to 15 residues. The CDR3 DNA reads TGTGCCAGCACCCTAAGGGGAATCGACACCGGGGAGCTGTTTTTT. This encodes CASTLRGIDTGELFF.

This clonotype was seen many times. V usage is TRBV19 and J usage is TRBJ1-5, with 11 bases matching TRBD1. The V gene's germline CDR1 is LNHDA and CDR2 SQIVND (reference sequence). Trimming at V came to 5 bases and at J to 6 bases, leaving 6 bases not matched to a gene. This CDR3 region has 15 residues. The CDR3 here is CASSPGTGGGQPQHF. The CDR3 bases are TGTGCCAGTAGTCCCGGGACAGGGGGAGGTCAGCCCCAGCATTTT. The whole variable domain, filled in from reference TRBV19 and TRBJ1-5, reads DGGITQSPKYLFRKEGQNVTLSCEQNLNHDAMYWYRQDPGQGLRLIYYSQIVNDFQKGDIAEGYSVSREKKESFPLTVTSAQKNPTAFYLCASSPGTGGGQPQHFGDGTRLSIL.